This T cell receptor (beta chain) was obtained from a study of prognosis after radiotherapy for stage I lung cancer. By two-round multiplex PCR, the TCR beta CDR3 was amplified from genomic DNA. Gene-specific primers for each TRBV and TRBJ gene drove first-round PCR. One entry per CDR3 protein results from TCRdb running MiXCR on the multiplex PCR reads. The sample has 45,000 to 70,000 distinct CDR3 sequences, about 30% seen once. This clonotype appeared once. The CDR3 is 17 amino acids. After removal of 7 bases from V and 2 bases from J, the junction contained 14 bases not matched to a gene. Germline V gene lookup returns CDR1 MNHNS and CDR2 SASEGT.

The rearrangement uses TRBV6-1 and TRBJ1-5, with 7 bases lining up with TRBD1. Sample: PBMCs, taken before or after stereotactic body radiation therapy (not recorded which). The source is a donor over 45 with non-small cell lung cancer. In DNA form, the CDR3 reads TGTGCCAGCATTTCCATAAACCGTGACAGGGGCAATCAGCCCCAGCATTTT. As protein: CASISINRDRGNQPQHF.